This T cell receptor beta chain was sequenced during a study of regulatory T cells in long-lasting Graves disease. Time point: newly diagnosed GD, antithyroid drugs for less than 3 months. Extracted RNA from PBMCs served as the source of the TCR library. Enrollment of patients was through an endocrinology department in Xi'an, China. This clonotype has at least ten counts. The junction differs from germline at one of its ends, possibly a read error. TCR beta libraries were built with iRepertoire HTBI primers and Arm-PCR of CDR3 regions. TCRdb fed the multiplex PCR reads into MiXCR, producing one record per CDR3 protein. The sample comprises about 530,000 distinct CDR3 sequences, roughly 15% of which are singletons, and roughly 25% rests with the top ten. These data are also associated with another study on T cells in Graves' hyperthyroidism and ophthalmopathy. That work states: Exclusion of a patient resulted from uncontrolled infection, other autoimmune disease, pregnancy or lactation. The HTBI primer set was used in a first-round RT-PCR of the TCR CDR3. A model of 13 V-J features distinguished ophthalmopathy from stable hyperthyroidism.

The sequence was collected from a woman aged 35 to 60 with Graves disease. Source: peripheral blood mononuclear cells (PBMCs), taken at new diagnosis, from a patient treated with antithyroid drugs.

CDR3 in DNA: TGTGCCAGTAGTAATAGCTTGGCCTACGAGCAGTACTTT. This sequence encodes CASSNSLAYEQYF. This chain connects TRBV19 to TRBJ2-7; unclear D gene. Per germline, CDR1 LNHDA and CDR2 SQIVND (reference sequence). There are 13 residues in the CDR3.